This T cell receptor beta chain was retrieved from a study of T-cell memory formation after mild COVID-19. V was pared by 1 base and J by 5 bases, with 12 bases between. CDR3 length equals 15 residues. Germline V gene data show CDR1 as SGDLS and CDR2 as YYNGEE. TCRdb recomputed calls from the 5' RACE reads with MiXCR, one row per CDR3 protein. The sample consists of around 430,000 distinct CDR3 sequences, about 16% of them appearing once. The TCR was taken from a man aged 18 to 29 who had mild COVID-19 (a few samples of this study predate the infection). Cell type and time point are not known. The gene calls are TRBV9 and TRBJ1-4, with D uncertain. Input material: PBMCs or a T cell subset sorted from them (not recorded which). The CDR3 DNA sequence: TGTGCCAGCAGCGTAAATGGACGGCCAAATGAAAAACTGTTTTTT. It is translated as CASSVNGRPNEKLFF. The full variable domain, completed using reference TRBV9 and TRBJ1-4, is DSGVTQTPKHLITATGQRVTLRCSPRSGDLSVYWYQQSLDQGLQFLIQYYNGEERAKGNILERFSAQQFPDLHSELNLSSLELGDSALYFCASSVNGRPNEKLFFGSGTQLSVL.